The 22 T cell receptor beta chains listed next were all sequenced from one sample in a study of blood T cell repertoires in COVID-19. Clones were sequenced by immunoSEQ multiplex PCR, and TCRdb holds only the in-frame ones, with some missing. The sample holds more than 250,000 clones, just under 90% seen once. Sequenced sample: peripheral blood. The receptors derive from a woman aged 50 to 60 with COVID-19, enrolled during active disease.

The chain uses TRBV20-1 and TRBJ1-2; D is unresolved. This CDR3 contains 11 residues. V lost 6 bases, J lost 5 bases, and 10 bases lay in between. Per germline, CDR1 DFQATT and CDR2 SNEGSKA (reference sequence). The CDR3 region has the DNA TGCAGTGCCCCGAGAGGGTATGGCTACACCTTC. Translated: CSAPRGYGYTF.

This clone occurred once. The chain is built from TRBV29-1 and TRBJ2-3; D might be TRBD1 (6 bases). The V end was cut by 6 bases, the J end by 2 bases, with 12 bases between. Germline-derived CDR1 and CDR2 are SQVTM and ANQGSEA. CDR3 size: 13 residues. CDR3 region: CSVDGQTTDTQYF. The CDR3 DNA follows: TGCAGCGTGGACGGACAGACCACAGATACGCAGTATTTT.

For the CDR3, the DNA is TGTGCCAGCAGTTCAAGGACTAGCGGGAAGGGTGAGCAGTTCTTC. Encoded protein: CASSSRTSGKGEQFF. This sequence joins TRBV6-5 and TRBJ2-1, with 12 bases that match TRBD2. Germline lookup yields CDR1 MNHEY and CDR2 SVGAGI. J lost 9 bases, V lost 4 bases, and 7 bases had no gene match. The CDR3 totals 15 residues.

In DNA, the CDR3 is TGTGCCAGTAACCTGTTAGCGGGAGGCGACAATGAGCAGTTCTTC. This encodes CASNLLAGGDNEQFF. The rearrangement uses TRBV19 and TRBJ2-1; 10 bases match TRBD2. Trimming cost V 7 bases and J 5 bases; bases outside gene matches: 8. Germline loops: CDR1 LNHDA, CDR2 SQIVND (reference sequence). The CDR3 consists of 15 residues.

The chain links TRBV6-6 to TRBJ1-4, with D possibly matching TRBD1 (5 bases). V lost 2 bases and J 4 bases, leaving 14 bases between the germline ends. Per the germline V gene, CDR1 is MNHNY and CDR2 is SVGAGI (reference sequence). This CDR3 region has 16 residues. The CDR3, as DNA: TGTGCCAGCAGTTACGGCCGGGGGACCGTTAATGAAAAACTGTTTTTT. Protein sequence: CASSYGRGTVNEKLFF.

CDR3 amino acids: CASSSMGRGLTYGYTF. The CDR3 DNA reads TGTGCCAGCAGTTCAATGGGCAGGGGGCTGACCTATGGCTACACCTTC. V and J are TRBV7-8 and TRBJ1-2; 8 bases match TRBD1. This CDR3 contains 16 residues. After removal of 6 bases from V and 4 bases from J, the junction contained 13 bases not matched to a gene. Looked up from germline, CDR1 is SGHVS and CDR2 is FQNEAQ.

The CDR3, as DNA: TGCGCCAGCAGCCAAGTTGGGTTTAGCACCAATGAGCAGTTCTTC. This encodes CASSQVGFSTNEQFF. The chain links TRBV4-1 to TRBJ2-1; D ambiguous. Germline V gene sequence: CDR1 MGHRA, CDR2 YSYEKL. The CDR3 spans 15 residues. V lost 1 base to trimming and J lost 6 bases, with 13 bases between them.

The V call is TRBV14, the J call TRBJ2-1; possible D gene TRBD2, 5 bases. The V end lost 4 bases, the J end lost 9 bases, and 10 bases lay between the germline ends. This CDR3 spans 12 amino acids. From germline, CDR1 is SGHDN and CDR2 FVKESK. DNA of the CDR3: TGTGCCAGCAGCCCCGGGGAGCGTGAGCAGTTCTTC. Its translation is CASSPGEREQFF.

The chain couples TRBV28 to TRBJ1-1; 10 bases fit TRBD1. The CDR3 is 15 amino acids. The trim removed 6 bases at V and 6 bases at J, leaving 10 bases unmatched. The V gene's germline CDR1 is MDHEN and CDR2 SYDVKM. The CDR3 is CASRPKTGGGPEAFF. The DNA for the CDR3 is TGTGCCAGCAGGCCTAAGACAGGGGGCGGCCCTGAAGCTTTCTTT.

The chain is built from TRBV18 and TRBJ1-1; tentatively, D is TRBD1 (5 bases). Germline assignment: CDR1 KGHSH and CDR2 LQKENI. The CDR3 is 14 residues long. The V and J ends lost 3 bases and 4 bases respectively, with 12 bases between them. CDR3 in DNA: TGTGCCAGCTCACCGGTGGCGGGGGGCACTGAAGCTTTCTTT. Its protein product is CASSPVAGGTEAFF.

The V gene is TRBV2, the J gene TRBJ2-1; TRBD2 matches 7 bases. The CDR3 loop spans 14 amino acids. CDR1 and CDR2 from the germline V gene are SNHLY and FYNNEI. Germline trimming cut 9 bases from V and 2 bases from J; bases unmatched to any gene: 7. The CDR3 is CARGSGKTYNEQFF. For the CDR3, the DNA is TGTGCCAGAGGAAGCGGGAAAACCTACAATGAGCAGTTCTTC.

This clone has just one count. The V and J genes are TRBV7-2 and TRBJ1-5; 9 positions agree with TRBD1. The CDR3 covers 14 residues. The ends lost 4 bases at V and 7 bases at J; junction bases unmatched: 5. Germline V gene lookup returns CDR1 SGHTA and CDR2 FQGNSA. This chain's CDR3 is CASSSNRGQQPQHF. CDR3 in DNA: TGTGCCAGCAGCTCAAACAGGGGGCAGCAGCCCCAGCATTTT.

CDR3 loop: CASQRENTGELFF. Written as DNA, the CDR3 is TGTGCCAGCCAGCGGGAAAACACCGGGGAGCTGTTTTTT. The chain employs TRBV6-6 and TRBJ2-2; TRBD2 matches 7 bases. CDR3 length equals 13 residues. Germline V lookup: CDR1 MNHNY, CDR2 SVGAGI (reference sequence). V shed 8 bases, J shed 2 bases, and the junction held 2 bases outside the gene matches.

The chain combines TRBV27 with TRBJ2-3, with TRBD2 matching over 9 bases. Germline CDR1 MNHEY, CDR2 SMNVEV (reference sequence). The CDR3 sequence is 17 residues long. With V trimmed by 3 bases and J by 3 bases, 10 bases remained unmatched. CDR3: CASSFRFYLAGTDTQYF. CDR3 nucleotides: TGTGCCAGCAGTTTCCGGTTTTATCTAGCGGGGACAGATACGCAGTATTTT.

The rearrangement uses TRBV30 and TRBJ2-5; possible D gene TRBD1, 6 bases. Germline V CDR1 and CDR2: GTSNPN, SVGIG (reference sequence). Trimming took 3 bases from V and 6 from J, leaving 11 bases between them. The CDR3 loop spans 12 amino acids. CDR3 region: CAWSPDRKTQYF. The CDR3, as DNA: TGTGCCTGGAGCCCGGACAGAAAGACCCAGTACTTC. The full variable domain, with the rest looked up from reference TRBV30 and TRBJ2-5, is SQTIHQWPATLVQPVGSPLSLECTVEGTSNPNLYWYRQAAGRGLQLLFYSVGIGQISSEVPQNLSASRPQDRQFILSSKKLLLSDSGFYLCAWSPDRKTQYFGPGTRLLVL.

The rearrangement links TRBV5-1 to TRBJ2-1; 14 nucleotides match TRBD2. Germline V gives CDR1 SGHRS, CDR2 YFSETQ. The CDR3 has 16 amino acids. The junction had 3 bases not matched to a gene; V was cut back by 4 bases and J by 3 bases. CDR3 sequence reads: CASSPGTSGSYNEQFF. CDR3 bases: TGCGCCAGCAGCCCAGGGACTAGCGGGAGCTACAATGAGCAGTTCTTC.

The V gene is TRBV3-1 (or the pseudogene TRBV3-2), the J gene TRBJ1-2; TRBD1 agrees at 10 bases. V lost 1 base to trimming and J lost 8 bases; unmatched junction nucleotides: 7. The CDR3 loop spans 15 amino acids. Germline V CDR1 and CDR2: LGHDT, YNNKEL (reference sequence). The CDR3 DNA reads TGTGCCAGCAGCCAAGGACGACAGGGGGCGGAGGGCTACACCTTC. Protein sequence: CASSQGRQGAEGYTF.

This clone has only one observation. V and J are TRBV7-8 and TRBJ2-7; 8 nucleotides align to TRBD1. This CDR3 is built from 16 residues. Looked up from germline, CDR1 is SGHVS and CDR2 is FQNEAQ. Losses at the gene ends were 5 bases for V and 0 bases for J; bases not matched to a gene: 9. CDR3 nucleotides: TGTGCCAGCAGCGCTAACCGGGACAGGAGCTCCTACGAGCAGTACTTC. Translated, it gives CASSANRDRSSYEQYF. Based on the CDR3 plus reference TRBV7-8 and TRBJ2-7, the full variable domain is GAGVSQSPRYKVAKRGQDVALRCDPISGHVSLFWYQQALGQGPEFLTYFQNEAQLDKSGLPSDRFFAERPEGSVSTLKIQRTQQEDSAVYLCASSANRDRSSYEQYFGPGTRLTVT.

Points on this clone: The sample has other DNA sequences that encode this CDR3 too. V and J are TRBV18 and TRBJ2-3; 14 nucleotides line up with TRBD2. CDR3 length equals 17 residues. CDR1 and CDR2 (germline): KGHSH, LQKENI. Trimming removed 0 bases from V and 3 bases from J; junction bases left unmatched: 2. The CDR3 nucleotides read TGTGCCAGCTCACCACCCGGACTAGCGGGAGGTACAGATACGCAGTATTTT. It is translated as CASSPPGLAGGTDTQYF.

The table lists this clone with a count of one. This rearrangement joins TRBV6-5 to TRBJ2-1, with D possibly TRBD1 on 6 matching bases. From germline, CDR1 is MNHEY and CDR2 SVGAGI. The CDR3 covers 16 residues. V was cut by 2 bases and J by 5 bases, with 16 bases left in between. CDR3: CASSYVPTGYDNEQFF. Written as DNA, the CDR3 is TGTGCCAGCAGTTACGTCCCTACAGGGTATGACAATGAGCAGTTCTTC.

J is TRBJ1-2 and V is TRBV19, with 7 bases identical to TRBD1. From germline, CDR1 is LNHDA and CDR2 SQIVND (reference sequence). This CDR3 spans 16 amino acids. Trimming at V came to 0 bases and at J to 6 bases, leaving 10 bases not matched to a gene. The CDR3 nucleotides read TGTGCCAGTAGTATAGATACTGGAGGGGGCCGGGATGGCTACACCTTC. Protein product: CASSIDTGGGRDGYTF.

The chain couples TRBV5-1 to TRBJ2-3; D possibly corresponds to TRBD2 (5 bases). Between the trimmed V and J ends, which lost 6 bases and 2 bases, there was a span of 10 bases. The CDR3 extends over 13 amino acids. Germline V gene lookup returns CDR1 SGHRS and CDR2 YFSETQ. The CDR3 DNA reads TGCGCCAGCATGAGGACTTTCACAGATACGCAGTATTTT. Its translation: CASMRTFTDTQYF.